Here is one T cell receptor (beta chain) with its context. This sample is drawn from a study of control samples from healthy donors and cancer patients. TCRdb's table, derived via immunoSEQ multiplex PCR, lists solely in-frame clones and lacks some. Of some 130,000 clones listed, about 95% are singletons. Trimming shortened V by 8 bases and J by 4 bases, and 11 bases separated the two germline ends. This CDR3 has 12 residues. Sequencing used blood. This receptor was taken from a man aged 25 to 40 in good health. The chain is built from TRBV12-3 or TRBV12-4 and TRBJ1-1; a weak D match, TRBD1 (5 bases). The chain's CDR3 is CASHGGGTEAFF. DNA of the CDR3: TGTGCCAGCCACGGGGGGGGCACTGAAGCTTTCTTT.